Reported below is one TCR beta chain. This sample is drawn from a study of blood T cells in healthy people across ages. It was with a sample-barcoded 5' primer and a J-beta primer mix that a second PCR of roughly 7 to 12 cycles was run. One entry per CDR3 protein, called by TCRdb with MiXCR from the 5' RACE reads. The sample carries 800,000 or so distinct CDR3 sequences, approximately 67% recorded once. The CDR3 extends over 15 amino acids. Germline lookup yields CDR1 MNHEY and CDR2 SVGAGI. Trimming cost V 5 bases and J 5 bases, with 19 bases left between them. Sequencing was performed on blood. The J gene is TRBJ2-7, the V gene TRBV6-5; D unclear. The sequence came from a man aged 30 to 39 in good health. The CDR3 DNA reads as TGTGCCAGCAGTCCATACCGGAAGCAGGAGCACGAGCAGTACTTC. This encodes CASSPYRKQEHEQYF.